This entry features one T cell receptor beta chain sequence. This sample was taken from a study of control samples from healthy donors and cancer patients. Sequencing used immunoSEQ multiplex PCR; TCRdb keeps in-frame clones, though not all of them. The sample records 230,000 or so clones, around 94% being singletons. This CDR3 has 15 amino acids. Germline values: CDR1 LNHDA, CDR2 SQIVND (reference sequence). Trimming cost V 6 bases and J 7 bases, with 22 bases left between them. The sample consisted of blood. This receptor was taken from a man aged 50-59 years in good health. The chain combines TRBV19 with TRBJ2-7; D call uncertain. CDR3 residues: CASSNVQNSLREQYF. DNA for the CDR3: TGTGCCAGTAGCAACGTACAGAATTCTCTACGGGAGCAGTACTTC. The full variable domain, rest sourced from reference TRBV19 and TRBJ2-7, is DGGITQSPKYLFRKEGQNVTLSCEQNLNHDAMYWYRQDPGQGLRLIYYSQIVNDFQKGDIAEGYSVSREKKESFPLTVTSAQKNPTAFYLCASSNVQNSLREQYFGPGTRLTVT.